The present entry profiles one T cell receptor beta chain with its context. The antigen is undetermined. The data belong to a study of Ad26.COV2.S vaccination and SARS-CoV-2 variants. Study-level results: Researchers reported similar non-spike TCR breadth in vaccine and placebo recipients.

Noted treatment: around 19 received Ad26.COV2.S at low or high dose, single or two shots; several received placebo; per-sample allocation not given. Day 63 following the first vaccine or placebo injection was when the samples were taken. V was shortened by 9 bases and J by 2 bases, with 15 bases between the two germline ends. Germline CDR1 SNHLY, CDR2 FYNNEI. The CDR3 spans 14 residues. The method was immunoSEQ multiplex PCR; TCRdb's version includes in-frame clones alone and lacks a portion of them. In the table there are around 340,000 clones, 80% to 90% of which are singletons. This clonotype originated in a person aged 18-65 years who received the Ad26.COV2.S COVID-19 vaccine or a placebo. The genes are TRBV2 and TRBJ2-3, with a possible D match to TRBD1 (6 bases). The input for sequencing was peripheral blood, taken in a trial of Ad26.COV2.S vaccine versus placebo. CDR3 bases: TGTGCCAGGGGATGGGCAGGGGTCACAGATACGCAGTATTTT. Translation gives CARGWAGVTDTQYF. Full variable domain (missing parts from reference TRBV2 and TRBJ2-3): EPEVTQTPSHQVTQMGQEVILRCVPISNHLYFYWYRQILGQKVEFLVSFYNNEISEKSEIFDDQFSVERPDGSNFTLKIRSTKLEDSAMYFCARGWAGVTDTQYFGPGTRLTVL.